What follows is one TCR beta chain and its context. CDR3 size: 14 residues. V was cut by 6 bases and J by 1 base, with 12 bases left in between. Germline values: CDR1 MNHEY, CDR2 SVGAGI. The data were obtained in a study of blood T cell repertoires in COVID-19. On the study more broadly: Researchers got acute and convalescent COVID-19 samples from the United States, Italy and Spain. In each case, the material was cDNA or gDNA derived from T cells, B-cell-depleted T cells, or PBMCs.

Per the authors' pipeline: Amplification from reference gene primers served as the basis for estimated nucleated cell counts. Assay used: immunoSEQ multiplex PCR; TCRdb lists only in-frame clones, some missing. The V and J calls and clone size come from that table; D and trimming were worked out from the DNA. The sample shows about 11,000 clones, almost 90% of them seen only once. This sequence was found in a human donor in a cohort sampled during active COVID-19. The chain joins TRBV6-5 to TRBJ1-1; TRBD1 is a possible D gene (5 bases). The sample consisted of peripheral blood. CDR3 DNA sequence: TGTGCCAGCAGCTACGGGGGGTCGAACACTGAAGCTTTCTTT. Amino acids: CASSYGGSNTEAFF.